This T cell receptor beta chain derives from a study of glioma-infiltrating T cells after dendritic cell vaccination. Time point here: after dendritic cell vaccination, including at tumor progression/relapse. Data came from immunoSEQ multiplex PCR; TCRdb stores just in-frame clones and leaves some out. This table has tens of thousands of clones, approximately 80% appearing once. V gave up 2 bases and J gave up 5 bases, with 16 bases separating them. The CDR3 runs 15 residues. CDR1 is SGHRS and CDR2 is YFSETQ in the germline V gene. The TCR was taken from a human donor with glioblastoma. The V call is TRBV5-1, the J call TRBJ1-2; TRBD1 might be the D (5 bases). The specimen was blood, collected after dendritic cell vaccination. CDR3 coding DNA: TGCGCCAGCAGCTTTTCGGAGGGGTTCAGATATGGCTACACCTTC. Translated, it gives CASSFSEGFRYGYTF.